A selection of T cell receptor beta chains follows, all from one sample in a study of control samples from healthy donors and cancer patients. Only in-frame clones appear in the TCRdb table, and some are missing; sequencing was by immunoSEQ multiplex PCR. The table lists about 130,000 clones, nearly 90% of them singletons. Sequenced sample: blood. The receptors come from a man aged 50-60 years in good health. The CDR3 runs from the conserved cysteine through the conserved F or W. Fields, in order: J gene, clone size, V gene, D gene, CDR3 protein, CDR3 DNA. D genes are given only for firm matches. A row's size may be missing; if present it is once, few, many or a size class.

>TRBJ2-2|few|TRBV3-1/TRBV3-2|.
CASSQTRDTGELFF
TGTGCCAGCAGCCAGACAAGGGACACCGGGGAGCTGTTTTTT
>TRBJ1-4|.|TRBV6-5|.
CASSYGPSGRAEKLFF
TGTGCCAGCAGTTATGGACCATCGGGGCGAGCCGAAAAACTGTTTTTT
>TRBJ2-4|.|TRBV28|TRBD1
CASSGTGGPKNIQYF
TGTGCCAGCAGTGGGACAGGGGGCCCCAAAAACATTCAGTACTTC
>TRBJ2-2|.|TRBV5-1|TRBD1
CASSPTGTNTGELFF
TGCGCCAGCAGCCCGACAGGGACGAACACCGGGGAGCTGTTTTTT
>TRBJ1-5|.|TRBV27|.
CASRRGNSNQPQHF
TGTGCCAGCAGGAGGGGAAATAGCAATCAGCCCCAGCATTTT
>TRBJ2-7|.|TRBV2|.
CASSEGGAWRYEQYF
TGTGCCAGCAGTGAAGGGGGGGCGTGGAGATACGAGCAGTACTTC
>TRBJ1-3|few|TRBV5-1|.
CASSSLSGNTIYF
TGCGCCAGCAGCTCCCTCTCTGGAAACACCATATATTTT
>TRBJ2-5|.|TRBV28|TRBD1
CASSSGTGYQETQYF
TGTGCCAGCAGCTCCGGGACAGGGTACCAAGAGACCCAGTACTTC
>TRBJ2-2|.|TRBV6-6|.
CASSLNRNTGELFF
TGTGCCAGCAGTTTAAACAGGAACACCGGGGAGCTGTTTTTT
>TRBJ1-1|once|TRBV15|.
CATSRDLDSFLNTEAFF
TGTGCCACCAGCAGAGATCTGGACAGCTTCCTGAACACTGAAGCTTTCTTT
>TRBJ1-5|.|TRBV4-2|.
CASSQVWAGNSNQPQHF
TGTGCCAGCAGCCAAGTCTGGGCAGGAAATAGCAATCAGCCCCAGCATTTT
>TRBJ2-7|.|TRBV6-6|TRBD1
CASSYGTGGTYEQYF
TGTGCCAGCAGTTACGGAACAGGGGGTACCTACGAGCAGTACTTC
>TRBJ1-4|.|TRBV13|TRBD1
CASSPRGQGDEKLFF
TGTGCCAGCAGCCCCCGAGGACAGGGTGATGAAAAACTGTTTTTT
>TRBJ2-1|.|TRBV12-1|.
CASSQKLQRYNEQFF
TGTGCCAGCAGCCAAAAACTTCAGAGATACAATGAGCAGTTCTTC
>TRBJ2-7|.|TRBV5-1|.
CASRRSLVGSYEQYF
TGCGCCAGCAGAAGGTCCTTAGTAGGGTCCTACGAGCAGTACTTC
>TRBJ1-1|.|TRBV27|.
CASSLGGFTEAFF
TGTGCCAGCAGTTTGGGGGGGTTCACTGAAGCTTTCTTT
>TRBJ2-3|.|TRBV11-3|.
CASSLDSGSAQYF
TGTGCCAGCAGCTTAGATTCCGGATCGGCGCAGTATTTT
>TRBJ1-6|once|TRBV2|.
CASREGWGAGSPLHF
TGTGCCAGCAGAGAGGGATGGGGGGCTGGCTCACCCCTCCACTTT
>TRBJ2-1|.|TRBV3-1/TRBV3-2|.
CASSQEQGPYNEQFF
TGTGCCAGCAGCCAAGAACAGGGACCTTACAATGAGCAGTTCTTC
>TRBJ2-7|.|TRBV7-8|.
CASSLVRGTDEQYF
TGTGCCAGCAGCTTAGTTCGGGGGACGGACGAGCAGTACTTC
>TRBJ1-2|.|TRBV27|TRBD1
CASSPTGNYGYTF
TGTGCCAGCAGTCCGACAGGGAACTATGGCTACACCTTC
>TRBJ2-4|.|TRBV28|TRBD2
CASSLWPAGGNIQYF
TGTGCCAGCAGTTTATGGCCAGCGGGGGGGAACATTCAGTACTTC
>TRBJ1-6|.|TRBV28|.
CASGVGGGDNSPLHF
TGTGCCAGCGGAGTGGGCGGGGGGGATAATTCACCCCTCCACTTT
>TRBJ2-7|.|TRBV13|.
CASSLRDTSYEQYF
TGTGCCAGCAGCCTCCGGGACACCTCCTACGAGCAGTACTTC
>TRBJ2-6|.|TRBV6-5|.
CATRGGGSGANVLTF
TGTGCCACCCGGGGTGGGGGCTCTGGGGCCAACGTCCTGACTTTC
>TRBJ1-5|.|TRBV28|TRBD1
CASSSPPRDSHNQPQHF
TGTGCCAGCAGTTCCCCCCCTAGGGACAGCCACAATCAGCCCCAGCATTTT
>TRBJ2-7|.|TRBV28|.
CASSSRDGSYEQYF
TGTGCCAGCAGTTCCCGGGACGGTTCCTACGAGCAGTACTTC
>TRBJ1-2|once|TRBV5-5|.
CASSGTPGQLHYGYTF
TGTGCCAGCAGCGGGACCCCAGGACAGCTGCACTATGGCTACACCTTC
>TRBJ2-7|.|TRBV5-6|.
CASSLGAGPTYEQYF
TGTGCCAGCAGCTTGGGGGCAGGGCCCACCTACGAGCAGTACTTC
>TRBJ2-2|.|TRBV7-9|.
CASSLLLAPGELFF
TGTGCCAGCAGCTTACTCCTGGCCCCCGGGGAGCTGTTTTTT
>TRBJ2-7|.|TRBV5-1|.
CASRQYRDGPYEQYF
TGCGCCAGCAGACAATACCGGGACGGACCTTACGAGCAGTACTTC
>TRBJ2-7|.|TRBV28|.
CASSLALSPYEQYF
TGTGCCAGCAGTTTAGCCTTGAGCCCGTACGAGCAGTACTTC
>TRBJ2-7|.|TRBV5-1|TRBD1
CASSFRDRNYEQYF
TGCGCCAGCAGCTTCCGGGACAGAAATTACGAGCAGTACTTC
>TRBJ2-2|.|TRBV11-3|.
CASTRLLAGELFF
TGTGCCAGCACCCGGTTACTCGCCGGGGAGCTGTTTTTT
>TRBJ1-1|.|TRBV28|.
CASSLVPFSSEAFF
TGTGCCAGCAGTTTGGTCCCCTTCTCGTCTGAAGCTTTCTTT
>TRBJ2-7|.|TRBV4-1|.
CASSASVGGDEQYF
TGCGCCAGCAGCGCCTCCGTAGGGGGGGACGAGCAGTACTTC
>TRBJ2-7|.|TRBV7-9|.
CASSTGASYEQYF
TGTGCCAGCAGCACCGGGGCCTCCTACGAGCAGTACTTC
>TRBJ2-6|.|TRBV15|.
CATSRYINSGANVLTF
TGTGCCACCAGCAGATATATAAACTCTGGGGCCAACGTCCTGACTTTC
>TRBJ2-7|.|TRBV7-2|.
CASSLSGGTLRYEQYF
TGTGCCAGCAGCTTAAGTGGCGGGACCCTACGCTACGAGCAGTACTTC
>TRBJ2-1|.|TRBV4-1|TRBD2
CASSQASSGGGYDEQFF
TGCGCCAGCAGCCAAGCCTCTAGCGGGGGGGGATACGATGAGCAGTTCTTC
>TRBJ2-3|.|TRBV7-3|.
CASSRLGGTDTQYF
TGTGCCAGCAGCCGACTCGGGGGCACAGATACGCAGTATTTT
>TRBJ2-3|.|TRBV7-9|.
CASSYRQSGDTQYF
TGTGCCAGCAGCTATCGGCAGTCGGGAGATACGCAGTATTTT
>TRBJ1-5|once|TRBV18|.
CASLGQLNQPQHF
TGTGCCAGCTTAGGACAGTTAAATCAGCCCCAGCATTTT
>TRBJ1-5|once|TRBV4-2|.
CASSQDLQGASNQPQHF
TGTGCCAGCAGCCAAGATCTTCAGGGTGCGAGCAATCAGCCCCAGCATTTT
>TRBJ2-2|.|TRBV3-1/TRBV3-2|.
CASAKSDTGELFF
TGTGCCAGCGCGAAGTCAGACACCGGGGAGCTGTTTTTT
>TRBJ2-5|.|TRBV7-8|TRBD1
CASSKTPGQGETQYF
TGTGCCAGCAGCAAAACTCCGGGACAGGGGGAGACCCAGTACTTC
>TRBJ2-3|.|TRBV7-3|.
CASSPTGRGIAQYF
TGTGCCAGCAGCCCGACAGGGAGGGGAATTGCGCAGTATTTT
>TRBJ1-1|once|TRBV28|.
CASTPGGGGRRAFF
TGTGCCAGCACCCCGGGTGGGGGGGGGCGCAGAGCTTTCTTT